The next 31 T cell receptor beta chains were all read from a single sample in a study of Ad26.COV2.S vaccination and SARS-CoV-2 variants. Treatment: roughly 18 received Ad26.COV2.S at low or high dose, single or two shots; roughly 5 received placebo; per-sample allocation not given. The samples were gathered on day 63 after the first injection of vaccine or placebo. The method was immunoSEQ multiplex PCR; TCRdb's version includes in-frame clones alone and lacks a portion of them. The profile shows hundreds of thousands of clones, more than 80% of them singletons. Sequences were derived from peripheral blood, sampled in a trial of Ad26.COV2.S vaccine versus placebo. The source of these receptors is a person between 18 and 65 years old who received the Ad26.COV2.S COVID-19 vaccine or a placebo.

As for this clone: Other DNA sequences of this sample code for an identical CDR3. V and J are TRBV18 and TRBJ2-7; the match to TRBD1 covers 7 bases. CDR1 is KGHSH and CDR2 is LQKENI in the germline V gene. The CDR3 is 15 amino acids. V shed 0 bases, J shed 1 base, and the junction held 3 bases outside the gene matches. The CDR3 loop reads CASSPPGQSSYEQYF. The CDR3 coding sequence is TGTGCCAGCTCACCACCGGGACAGAGTTCCTACGAGCAGTACTTC.

The gene calls are TRBV10-2 and TRBJ2-7; D perhaps matches TRBD1 (6 bases). V lost 3 bases and J lost 7, with 19 bases in between. The CDR3 totals 15 residues. Per germline, CDR1 WSHSY and CDR2 SAAADI. CDR3 in amino acids: CASSDRMGQLWEQYF. The CDR3, as DNA: TGCGCCAGCAGTGATAGGATGGGACAACTCTGGGAGCAGTACTTC.

V usage is TRBV9 and J usage is TRBJ2-7; D is undetermined. V lost 0 bases and J lost 0, with 7 bases in between. The CDR3 runs 14 residues. From germline, CDR1 is SGDLS and CDR2 YYNGEE. The DNA of the CDR3 is TGTGCCAGCAGCGTAGTCAGTGCCTCCTACGAGCAGTACTTC. Protein product: CASSVVSASYEQYF.

The rearrangement joins TRBV18 to TRBJ2-2; no clear D gene. V gave up 3 bases and J gave up 0 bases, with 5 bases separating them. There are 14 residues in the CDR3. Germline-derived CDR1 and CDR2 are KGHSH and LQKENI. The CDR3 bases are TGTGCCAGCTCACCGACGGCGAACACCGGGGAGCTGTTTTTT. Its protein is CASSPTANTGELFF.

The chain recombines TRBV19 with TRBJ1-1; D not certain. Germline CDR1 and CDR2: LNHDA and SQIVND (reference sequence). V was trimmed by 4 bases and J by 0 bases, leaving 9 bases between them. The CDR3 spans 14 residues. The CDR3: CASSSFKMNTEAFF. For the CDR3, the DNA is TGTGCCAGTAGTAGCTTCAAGATGAACACTGAAGCTTTCTTT.

This chain uses TRBV30 with TRBJ1-6, with 8 bases fitting TRBD1. The CDR3 runs to 18 residues. CDR1 GTSNPN and CDR2 SVGIG come from the germline V gene (reference sequence). V dropped 0 bases and J dropped 7; count of bases not matched to a gene: 14. DNA for the CDR3: TGTGCCTGGAGTGTCAGGGGGCCAGAGACTGGACCGAATTCACCCCTCCACTTT. This sequence encodes CAWSVRGPETGPNSPLHF.

This clone was picked up a small number of times. The chain couples TRBV6-5 to TRBJ1-5; D call uncertain. The germline CDR1 and CDR2 sequences are MNHEY and SVGAGI. The CDR3 contains 11 residues. V dropped 7 bases and J dropped 4 bases, with 5 bases sitting between them. CDR3 amino acids: CASTSNQPQHF. The DNA for the CDR3 is TGTGCCAGCACGTCTAATCAGCCCCAGCATTTT.

The V gene is TRBV29-1, the J gene TRBJ2-7, with a weak D call TRBD1 (5 bases). Deletions cut 7 bases from V and 5 bases from J, with 15 bases between. The CDR3 runs to 12 residues. The V gene's germline CDR1 is SQVTM and CDR2 ANQGSEA. The CDR3 DNA reads TGCAGCGCCGCTGAACAGGCCGACGAGCAGTACTTC. Its translation: CSAAEQADEQYF.

The gene calls are TRBV10-3 and TRBJ1-4; D is uncertain. V lost 3 bases and J lost 0, with 5 bases in between. Germline CDR1 reads ENHRY; CDR2 reads SYGVKD. There are 14 residues in the CDR3. CDR3 amino acids: CAISEGPTNEKLFF. CDR3 DNA sequence: TGTGCCATCAGTGAAGGACCAACTAATGAAAAACTGTTTTTT.

This clone was counted at least ten times. The V call is TRBV5-4, the J call TRBJ1-6; no reliable D call. The V and J ends lost 0 bases and 5 bases respectively, with 12 bases between them. Germline CDR1 SGHNT, CDR2 YYREEE (reference sequence). The CDR3 consists of 16 residues. DNA for the CDR3: TGTGCCAGCAGCTTGGGCCAGACATCTAATAATTCACCCCTCCACTTT. As protein: CASSLGQTSNNSPLHF. The full variable domain, in which reference TRBV5-4 and TRBJ1-6 provide the parts outside the CDR3, is ETGVTQSPTHLIKTRGQQVTLRCSSQSGHNTVSWYQQALGQGPQFIFQYYREEENGRGNFPPRFSGLQFPNYSSELNVNALELDDSALYLCASSLGQTSNNSPLHFGNGTRLTVT.

This rearrangement joins TRBV19 to TRBJ2-7, with D possibly TRBD1 on 5 matching bases. Germline CDR1 reads LNHDA; CDR2 reads SQIVND (reference sequence). Trimming shortened V by 4 bases and J by 0 bases, and 10 bases separated the two germline ends. The CDR3 extends over 14 amino acids. The CDR3 DNA sequence: TGTGCCAGTAGTAGGCAGGGTAGCTCCTACGAGCAGTACTTC. The encoded protein is CASSRQGSSYEQYF.

J is TRBJ2-7 and V is TRBV9; D perhaps matches TRBD2 (6 bases). From germline, CDR1 is SGDLS and CDR2 YYNGEE. Trimming removed 0 bases at V and 3 bases at J, with 16 bases between. The CDR3 covers 16 residues. The CDR3 DNA is TGTGCCAGCAGCGTAGGTTTTTTGGACTACATCTACGAGCAGTACTTC. As protein: CASSVGFLDYIYEQYF.

V and J are TRBV27 and TRBJ1-1; TRBD1 matches 12 bases. The CDR3 spans 16 residues. The V and J ends lost 5 bases and 6 bases, in that order; junction bases with no gene match: 10. Looked up from germline, CDR1 is MNHEY and CDR2 is SMNVEV (reference sequence). The CDR3 region has the DNA TGTGCCAGCAGTCGGGGGACAGGGGGCGCGAGGGCTGAAGCTTTCTTT. The encoded protein is CASSRGTGGARAEAFF.

The chain combines TRBV18 with TRBJ2-6; 8 bases map to TRBD1. Germline CDR1 reads KGHSH; CDR2 reads LQKENI. This CDR3 comprises 17 residues. The V segment lost 3 bases and the J segment 0 bases; nucleotides outside the gene matches: 4. The CDR3 bases are TGTGCCAGCTCACCGCGAACAGGGGGCTCTGGGGCCAACGTCCTGACTTTC. Translation gives CASSPRTGGSGANVLTF.

The V gene is TRBV3-1 (or the pseudogene TRBV3-2), the J gene TRBJ2-7; D gene ambiguous. This CDR3 has 15 amino acids. CDR1 is LGHDT, CDR2 YNNKEL, per germline (reference sequence). V was pared by 0 bases and J by 2 bases, with 11 bases between. The DNA of the CDR3 is TGTGCCAGCAGCCAAGAGTCCTCGGTGCCCTACGAGCAGTACTTC. Translating gives CASSQESSVPYEQYF.

V gene TRBV18 combines with J gene TRBJ1-3, with D possibly matching TRBD1 (6 bases). This CDR3 is built from 19 residues. In germline, CDR1 is KGHSH, CDR2 LQKENI. The V end lost 2 bases, the J end lost 2 bases, and 22 bases lay between the germline ends. CDR3 residues: CASSPSTSTPYRAGNTIYF. CDR3 in DNA: TGTGCCAGCTCACCATCTACGTCTACCCCTTACAGGGCTGGAAACACCATATATTTT.

This rearrangement joins TRBV15 to TRBJ2-7; 10 bases line up with TRBD1. V lost 7 bases to trimming and J lost 1 base; unmatched junction nucleotides: 4. The CDR3 sequence is 14 residues long. Germline values: CDR1 LNHNV, CDR2 YYDKDF (reference sequence). The CDR3 sequence is CATTRDRGSYEQYF. DNA for the CDR3: TGTGCCACCACCCGGGACAGGGGATCCTACGAGCAGTACTTC.

V is TRBV30 and J is TRBJ2-6, with 7 bases matching TRBD1. Trimming at V came to 2 bases and at J to 2 bases, leaving 15 bases not matched to a gene. The germline gives CDR1 GTSNPN, CDR2 SVGIG (reference sequence). The CDR3 extends over 19 amino acids. DNA of the CDR3: TGTGCCTGGAGTCCCCCCAAAGGGGGCAATTTGGCTGGGGCCAACGTCCTGACTTTC. It specifies CAWSPPKGGNLAGANVLTF.

Regarding this clone: The same CDR3 can be traced to other DNA sequences in this sample. The chain combines TRBV7-2 with TRBJ2-7; D is unclear. The CDR3 covers 13 residues. The V end lost 1 base, the J end lost 3 bases, and 7 bases lay between the germline ends. Looked up from germline, CDR1 is SGHTA and CDR2 is FQGNSA. CDR3 nucleotides: TGTGCCAGCAGCTTAGTTGTCAACTACGAGCAGTACTTC. Amino acids: CASSLVVNYEQYF.

This clone was counted once. The rearrangement links TRBV30 to TRBJ2-7; 8 nucleotides match TRBD1. Germline trimming cut 3 bases from V and 2 bases from J; bases unmatched to any gene: 9. The CDR3 is made up of 15 amino acids. Germline V gene lookup returns CDR1 GTSNPN and CDR2 SVGIG (reference sequence). The CDR3 nucleotides are TGTGCCTGGAGAGCCGACAGGGGCGGCCCCTACGAGCAGTACTTC. It codes for CAWRADRGGPYEQYF.

The chain employs TRBV18 and TRBJ2-6; D uncertain. Germline assignment: CDR1 KGHSH and CDR2 LQKENI. The V gene lost 8 bases and the J gene lost 0 bases, with 14 bases spanning the gap. CDR3 length: 16 residues. The CDR3 loop is CASPREDSSGANVLTF. CDR3 nucleotides: TGTGCCAGCCCCCGAGAGGATAGCTCTGGGGCCAACGTCCTGACTTTC.

This clone appeared a few times. This chain connects TRBV7-9 to TRBJ2-5, with D perhaps matching TRBD1 (6 bases). Germline-derived CDR1 and CDR2 are SEHNR and FQNEAQ (reference sequence). The CDR3 is 11 amino acids. V shed 5 bases and J shed 8 bases, with 9 bases lying between them. For the CDR3, the DNA is TGTGCCAGCAGCCAGGGGAGAACCCAGTACTTC. Translation: CASSQGRTQYF.

The chain has TRBV7-9 and TRBJ2-7; 7 positions match TRBD1. CDR1 is SEHNR, CDR2 FQNEAQ, per germline (reference sequence). Trimming took 4 bases from V and 4 from J; bases not matched to a gene: 19. The CDR3 runs to 18 residues. As DNA, the CDR3 is TGTGCCAGCAGCTCCACCGAGAAGTCCGGGACAGTAAGGTACGAGCAGTACTTC. This codes for CASSSTEKSGTVRYEQYF. The variable domain in full, with the rest retrieved from reference TRBV7-9 and TRBJ2-7, is DTGVSQNPRHKITKRGQNVTFRCDPISEHNRLYWYRQTLGQGPEFLTYFQNEAQLEKSRLLSDRFSAERPKGSFSTLEIQRTEQGDSAMYLCASSSTEKSGTVRYEQYFGPGTRLTVT.

This chain links TRBV5-4 with TRBJ2-6, with TRBD1 identical over 7 bases. This CDR3 is 16 amino acids long. Germline CDR1 reads SGHNT; CDR2 reads YYREEE (reference sequence). Unmatched junction bases numbered 6, after V lost 4 bases and J lost 2 bases. The CDR3 DNA reads as TGTGCCAGCAGCCCGAACAGGGGAGCTGGGGCCAACGTCCTGACTTTC. Encoded protein: CASSPNRGAGANVLTF.

This clone appeared once. The gene calls are TRBV30 and TRBJ2-1; D is unclear. In germline, CDR1 is GTSNPN, CDR2 SVGIG (reference sequence). The CDR3 length is 17 residues. V was cut by 0 bases and J by 5 bases, with 20 bases left in between. This chain's CDR3 is CAWSVPFVSRRNNEQFF. The CDR3 DNA sequence: TGTGCCTGGAGTGTACCTTTTGTCAGTCGTAGGAACAATGAGCAGTTCTTC.

The gene calls are TRBV5-8 and TRBJ1-2, with no clear D. V was pared by 5 bases and J by 8 bases, with 13 bases between. Germline CDR1 and CDR2: SGHTS and YDEGEE. The length of the CDR3 is 12 residues. The CDR3 sequence is CASRLNAEGYTF. DNA for the CDR3: TGTGCCAGCAGGCTGAATGCGGAAGGCTACACCTTC.

The chain couples TRBV29-1 to TRBJ1-3; D is undetermined. Looked up from germline, CDR1 is SQVTM and CDR2 is ANQGSEA. V shed 7 bases and J shed 2 bases, with 18 bases lying between them. The CDR3 has 15 amino acids. The chain's CDR3 is CSAMLRLKAGNTIYF. CDR3 in DNA: TGCAGCGCTATGTTGAGGCTTAAGGCTGGAAACACCATATATTTT.

The CDR3 is CASSKAEQQETQYF. As DNA, the CDR3 is TGTGCCAGCAGCAAGGCAGAACAACAAGAGACCCAGTACTTC. This chain uses TRBV21-1 with TRBJ2-5; no check of the table's D call, TRBD1, against the DNA was made. TRBV21-1 is a pseudogene segment. The CDR3 has 14 amino acids.

The V gene is TRBV6-4, the J gene TRBJ1-1; D possibly corresponds to TRBD1 (6 bases). Germline V gene lookup returns CDR1 MRHNA and CDR2 SNTAGT. V was cut by 6 bases and J by 4 bases, with 24 bases left in between. This CDR3 comprises 17 residues. CDR3 loop: CASRGLFNSKGGTEAFF. In DNA form, the CDR3 reads TGTGCCAGCAGAGGCCTTTTTAACAGCAAAGGGGGCACTGAAGCTTTCTTT.

The chain employs TRBV5-4 and TRBJ2-2, with D unresolved. Germline CDR1 and CDR2: SGHNT and YYREEE (reference sequence). The CDR3 runs 13 residues. Trimming pared 2 bases from V and 5 bases from J, leaving 7 bases between. The CDR3 here is CASSFVGTGELFF. For the CDR3, the DNA is TGTGCCAGCAGCTTTGTTGGGACCGGGGAGCTGTTTTTT.

The V and J genes are TRBV3-1 (or the pseudogene TRBV3-2) and TRBJ1-5; D unresolved. CDR1 LGHDT and CDR2 YNNKEL come from the germline V gene (reference sequence). V lost 0 bases and J lost 7, with 10 bases in between. This CDR3 is 14 amino acids long. In DNA form, the CDR3 reads TGTGCCAGCAGCCAAGATCGGGTGGGGCAGCCCCAGCATTTT. It is translated as CASSQDRVGQPQHF.